This entry lists 28 T cell receptor beta chains sequenced from one sample in a study of cytomegalovirus exposure and HLA in healthy donors. It was with 60 Vbeta and 13 Jbeta primers that the PCR ran. The method was immunoSEQ multiplex PCR; TCRdb's version includes in-frame clones alone and lacks a portion of them. This sample has fewer than 350,000 clones, with around nine tenths found just once. Material for sequencing was PBMCs. The receptors shown here come from a young woman in good health and CMV-seronegative.

The J gene is TRBJ2-1, the V gene TRBV5-6; the match to TRBD1 covers 9 bases. Germline CDR1 is SGHDT and CDR2 is YYEEEE. The CDR3 covers 13 residues. After removal of 4 bases from V and 7 bases from J, the junction contained 3 bases not matched to a gene. The chain's CDR3 is CASSTGTGNEQFF. DNA of the CDR3: TGTGCCAGCAGCACGGGGACAGGGAATGAGCAGTTCTTC.

J is TRBJ1-6 and V is TRBV10-1, with 7 positions matching TRBD1. J gave up 10 bases and V 10 bases, and 10 bases lay outside the gene matches. The CDR3 spans 13 residues. Germline values: CDR1 WNHNN, CDR2 SYGVQD (reference sequence). The CDR3 is CAKGGRDFSPLHF. For the CDR3, the DNA is TGCGCCAAAGGGGGCAGGGATTTCTCACCCCTCCACTTT.

This clone was observed a single time. The rearrangement uses TRBV7-2 and TRBJ1-6; D is ambiguous. Germline CDR1 reads SGHTA; CDR2 reads FQGNSA. Trimming removed 5 bases from V and 10 bases from J, with 15 bases in between. The CDR3 extends over 14 amino acids. Written as DNA, the CDR3 is TGTGCCAGCAGCCTATACAACTCGGAGTCACCCCTCCACTTT. Amino acids: CASSLYNSESPLHF.

The chain employs TRBV6-6 and TRBJ1-3; the D is unclear. Germline loops: CDR1 MNHNY, CDR2 SVGAGI (reference sequence). The length of the CDR3 is 13 residues. V shed 5 bases and J shed 0 bases, with 5 bases lying between them. CDR3 in amino acids: CASSTNSGNTIYF. The CDR3 DNA is TGTGCCAGCAGTACTAACTCTGGAAACACCATATATTTT.

The chain carries TRBV5-4 and TRBJ1-6, with 9 bases identical to TRBD1. The trim removed 4 bases at V and 7 bases at J, leaving 6 bases unmatched. CDR3 length equals 15 residues. Germline values: CDR1 SGHNT, CDR2 YYREEE (reference sequence). The CDR3 nucleotides read TGTGCCAGCAGCGGCGGACAGGGGCCAAATTCACCCCTCCACTTT. It specifies CASSGGQGPNSPLHF.

The J gene is TRBJ2-4, the V gene TRBV2; D is ambiguous. Deletions cut 2 bases from V and 3 bases from J, with 8 bases between. From germline, CDR1 is SNHLY and CDR2 FYNNEI. This CDR3 has 14 residues. The CDR3 spells CASSEQAIKNIQYF. Written as DNA, the CDR3 is TGTGCCAGCAGTGAACAGGCGATCAAAAACATTCAGTACTTC. Full variable domain (rest looked up from reference TRBV2 and TRBJ2-4): EPEVTQTPSHQVTQMGQEVILRCVPISNHLYFYWYRQILGQKVEFLVSFYNNEISEKSEIFDDQFSVERPDGSNFTLKIRSTKLEDSAMYFCASSEQAIKNIQYFGAGTRLSVL.

V and J are TRBV9 and TRBJ2-7, with D perhaps TRBD1 (6 bases). Germline loops: CDR1 SGDLS, CDR2 YYNGEE. V lost 3 bases to trimming and J lost 0 bases, with 10 bases between them. This CDR3 has 14 residues. CDR3 region: CASSARGFSYEQYF. The CDR3 region has the DNA TGTGCCAGCAGCGCCAGGGGATTCTCCTACGAGCAGTACTTC.

V is TRBV7-3 and J is TRBJ2-7; D is unresolved. This CDR3 spans 13 amino acids. Germline-derived CDR1 and CDR2 are SGHTA and FQGTGA. V lost 3 bases and J 2 bases, leaving 8 bases between the germline ends. In DNA form, the CDR3 reads TGTGCCAGCAGCTTTGGCAGGACCTACGAGCAGTACTTC. Its translation: CASSFGRTYEQYF.

This chain joins TRBV14 and TRBJ2-7; D may be TRBD1 (6 bases). The germline V gene has CDR1 SGHDN and CDR2 FVKESK. Deletions cut 1 base from V and 12 bases from J, with 13 bases between. The CDR3 consists of 12 residues. CDR3 amino acids: CASSQGTARRYF. CDR3 coding DNA: TGTGCCAGCAGCCAAGGGACAGCTAGGCGGTACTTC. The variable domain in full, completed from reference TRBV14 and TRBJ2-7, reads EAGVTQFPSHSVIEKGQTVTLRCDPISGHDNLYWYRRVMGKEIKFLLHFVKESKQDESGMPNNRFLAERTGGTYSTLKVQPAELEDSGVYFCASSQGTARRYFGPGTRLTVT.

The chain employs TRBV11-2 and TRBJ2-7, with 7 positions matching TRBD2. This CDR3 is built from 15 residues. V lost 6 bases, J lost 3 bases, and 11 bases stayed unmatched. CDR1 is SGHAT, CDR2 FQNNGV, per germline. CDR3 in amino acids: CASSHNVGTIYEQYF. Here the CDR3 DNA reads TGTGCCAGCAGTCACAATGTAGGGACTATCTACGAGCAGTACTTC.

The chain carries TRBV9 and TRBJ1-6; D uncertain. Germline V gene data show CDR1 as SGDLS and CDR2 as YYNGEE. V was trimmed by 0 bases and J by 13 bases, leaving 11 bases between them. The CDR3 length is 13 residues. CDR3 residues: CASSVGIVAPLHF. The CDR3 nucleotides read TGTGCCAGCAGCGTAGGAATAGTTGCTCCCCTCCACTTT.

CDR3 in DNA: TGTGCCAGCAGCCCAAGGACAGGAAACACCATATATTTT. Its protein product is CASSPRTGNTIYF. The chain recombines TRBV7-8 with TRBJ1-3; possible D gene TRBD1, 5 bases. CDR1 and CDR2 (germline): SGHVS, FQNEAQ. Deletions cut 5 bases from V and 4 bases from J, with 9 bases between. CDR3 length: 13 residues.

The chain recombines TRBV5-1 with TRBJ2-3; 9 nucleotides align to TRBD2. V dropped 0 bases and J dropped 5; count of bases not matched to a gene: 7. CDR3 size: 16 residues. Germline V gene lookup returns CDR1 SGHRS and CDR2 YFSETQ. CDR3 amino acids: CASSLGLAETLDTQYF. DNA for the CDR3: TGCGCCAGCAGCTTGGGACTAGCGGAGACCTTAGATACGCAGTATTTT.

V is TRBV9 and J is TRBJ2-5, with 7 positions matching TRBD1. The CDR3 is 15 amino acids. Looked up from germline, CDR1 is SGDLS and CDR2 is YYNGEE. V was pared by 4 bases and J by 7 bases, with 13 bases of the junction left unmatched. CDR3 sequence: CASSPTTGVIATQYF. In nucleotides, the CDR3 is TGTGCCAGCAGCCCTACTACAGGGGTTATTGCGACCCAGTACTTC.

The genes are TRBV19 and TRBJ1-2, with TRBD1 matching over 7 bases. V lost 6 bases to trimming and J lost 2 bases; unmatched junction nucleotides: 12. The CDR3 sequence is 16 residues long. Germline V CDR1 and CDR2: LNHDA, SQIVND (reference sequence). The CDR3 loop is CASRPDRALVNYGYTF. CDR3 sequence (DNA): TGTGCCAGTAGACCCGACAGGGCACTCGTCAACTATGGCTACACCTTC.

The chain uses TRBV19 and TRBJ1-4, with D perhaps TRBD1 (5 bases). The V gene lost 6 bases and the J gene lost 8 bases, with 22 bases spanning the gap. CDR3 length: 16 amino acids. The germline V gene has CDR1 LNHDA and CDR2 SQIVND (reference sequence). CDR3 DNA sequence: TGTGCCAGTAGGCGGGAAGGGGTCGATCTGGGGGAAAAACTGTTTTTT. Amino acids: CASRREGVDLGEKLFF.

This rearrangement joins TRBV7-8 to TRBJ1-1; 8 bases agree with TRBD1. Germline assignment: CDR1 SGHVS and CDR2 FQNEAQ. Trimming cost V 3 bases and J 0 bases; bases outside gene matches: 3. The CDR3 runs 15 residues. CDR3 in amino acids: CASSFAGGLNTEAFF. The DNA for the CDR3 is TGTGCCAGCAGCTTCGCAGGGGGCCTGAACACTGAAGCTTTCTTT.

This rearrangement joins TRBV18 to TRBJ2-5; perhaps TRBD1 as D (5 bases). The V end was cut by 5 bases, the J end by 5 bases, with 15 bases between. The CDR3 loop spans 14 amino acids. The germline V gene encodes CDR1 KGHSH and CDR2 LQKENI. Written as DNA, the CDR3 is TGTGCCAGCTCAGGGGCAACGGGTATTGAGACCCAGTACTTC. Translating it yields CASSGATGIETQYF. Together with reference TRBV18 and TRBJ2-5, the CDR3 gives the full variable domain: NAGVMQNPRHLVRRRGQEARLRCSPMKGHSHVYWYRQLPEEGLKFMVYLQKENIIDESGMPKERFSAEFPKEGPSILRIQQVVRGDSAAYFCASSGATGIETQYFGPGTRLLVL.

The rearrangement links TRBV7-6 to TRBJ2-5, with TRBD2 identical over 8 bases. The V and J ends lost 7 bases and 5 bases, in that order; junction bases with no gene match: 6. The CDR3 has 13 residues. Germline CDR1 reads SGHVS; CDR2 reads FNYEAQ. The CDR3 sequence is CASTRGGRETQYF. Written as DNA, the CDR3 is TGTGCCAGCACCCGGGGGGGCCGTGAGACCCAGTACTTC.

The rearrangement links TRBV12-5 to TRBJ2-5; 7 bases are shared with TRBD1. This CDR3 has 15 residues. V was clipped by 2 bases and J by 11 bases; unmatched bases: 14. In germline, CDR1 is LGHNT, CDR2 FRNRAP. This chain's CDR3 is CASGLRTTRGSEQYF. In DNA, the CDR3 is TGTGCTAGTGGTTTGAGGACCACCAGGGGGTCAGAGCAGTACTTC.

The chain uses TRBV7-9 and TRBJ1-1; D is possibly TRBD1 (6 bases). The germline V gene encodes CDR1 SEHNR and CDR2 FQNEAQ (reference sequence). Trimming removed 3 bases at V and 4 bases at J, with 12 bases between. This CDR3 has 14 residues. The CDR3 DNA reads as TGTGCCAGCAGCTTGAGACAGGCGTTCACTGAAGCTTTCTTT. This translates into CASSLRQAFTEAFF.

The chain carries TRBV15 and TRBJ2-5, with TRBD2 as a possible D gene (6 bases). The CDR3 contains 18 residues. Germline-derived CDR1 and CDR2 are LNHNV and YYDKDF (reference sequence). Trimming stripped 1 base from V and 3 bases from J, with 21 bases between. CDR3 in amino acids: CATSRGGATAGRKETQYF. CDR3 in DNA: TGTGCCACCAGCAGAGGAGGGGCGACCGCGGGAAGGAAAGAGACCCAGTACTTC. The variable domain in full, with the rest retrieved from reference TRBV15 and TRBJ2-5, is DAMVIQNPRYQVTQFGKPVTLSCSQTLNHNVMYWYQQKSSQAPKLLFHYYDKDFNNEADTPDNFQSRRPNTSFCFLDIRSPGLGDTAMYLCATSRGGATAGRKETQYFGPGTRLLVL.

CDR3 residues: CASVSSGNTIYF. The CDR3 bases are TGTGCCAGCGTCTCTTCTGGAAACACCATATATTTT. The J gene is TRBJ1-3, the V gene TRBV6-5, with D uncertain. The CDR3 covers 12 residues. Trimming removed 8 bases at V and 1 base at J, with 6 bases between. Per germline, CDR1 MNHEY and CDR2 SVGAGI.

V usage is TRBV18 and J usage is TRBJ2-1, with TRBD1 matching 8 bases. The germline gives CDR1 KGHSH, CDR2 LQKENI. CDR3 length: 14 amino acids. V lost 3 bases to trimming and J lost 3 bases; unmatched junction nucleotides: 1. The CDR3 protein is CASSPTGGYNEQFF. The CDR3 nucleotides are TGTGCCAGCTCACCTACAGGGGGCTACAATGAGCAGTTCTTC.

The V gene is TRBV11-2, the J gene TRBJ1-1; no clear D. Trimming took off 5 bases at V and 0 bases at J, with 19 bases between the two ends. Germline loops: CDR1 SGHAT, CDR2 FQNNGV. The CDR3 has 17 amino acids. The CDR3 loop is CASSPAGRVLMNTEAFF. The CDR3 DNA reads as TGTGCCAGCAGCCCGGCGGGGAGGGTTTTGATGAACACTGAAGCTTTCTTT.

This sequence joins TRBV5-1 and TRBJ1-1; D is undetermined. This CDR3 spans 16 amino acids. The germline gives CDR1 SGHRS, CDR2 YFSETQ. Trimming shortened V by 1 base and J by 4 bases, and 17 bases separated the two germline ends. The CDR3 loop reads CASSLSGMVLSTEAFF. DNA of the CDR3: TGCGCCAGCAGCTTGTCCGGGATGGTTTTAAGCACTGAAGCTTTCTTT.

The rearrangement uses TRBV9 and TRBJ2-7; weak D call: TRBD2 (6 bases). CDR3 length equals 14 residues. V lost 3 bases and J 6 bases, leaving 16 bases between the germline ends. The germline V gene encodes CDR1 SGDLS and CDR2 YYNGEE. The CDR3 here is CASSAGTSFGEQYF. DNA of the CDR3: TGTGCCAGCAGCGCCGGGACTTCTTTCGGCGAGCAGTACTTC.

The chain recombines TRBV20-1 with TRBJ1-1, with D possibly being TRBD1 (5 bases). This CDR3 has 11 residues. Germline values: CDR1 DFQATT, CDR2 SNEGSKA (reference sequence). CDR3 in amino acids: CRGGIGAEAFF. DNA for the CDR3: TGCAGGGGAGGGATTGGGGCGGAGGCTTTCTTT.